This is a list of T cell receptor beta chains from one sample in a study of cytomegalovirus exposure and HLA in healthy donors. Clones were sequenced by immunoSEQ multiplex PCR, and TCRdb holds only the in-frame ones, with some missing. The data contain approximately 150,000 clones, roughly 80% of them singletons. The sample comprised PBMCs. The receptors derive from a woman between 40 and 50 years old in good health and CMV-seronegative. Each CDR3 is given with its conserved first and last residue. D genes are given only for firm matches. The size of a clone is reported for some rows only, either as once, few or many, or as a class for expanded clones.

TRBJ2-1,-,TRBV7-3,TRBD2,TGTGCCAGCAGCTTTTCCGGGACTAGCAATGAGCAGTTCTTC,CASSFSGTSNEQFF
TRBJ2-3,-,TRBV30,TRBD1,TGTGCCTGGTCCCTATCCAGGGGGACAGATACGCAGTATTTT,CAWSLSRGTDTQYF
TRBJ2-1,-,TRBV4-2,TRBD2,TGTGCCAGCAGCCAAGATGAGCAAGGGACTAGCGGGGCCGGAGAGCAGTTCTTC,CASSQDEQGTSGAGEQFF
TRBJ2-2,few,TRBV15,TRBD2,TGTGCCACCAGCAGAGGGGGCGGGAGTAACACCGGGGAGCTGTTTTTT,CATSRGGGSNTGELFF
TRBJ1-2,few,TRBV28,TRBD1,TGTGCCAGCAGCTATACCGGGACAGGGGGCGATTTAAGTGGCTACACCTTC,CASSYTGTGGDLSGYTF
TRBJ2-7,-,TRBV18,-,TGTGCCAGCTCACCGGTTGGGGCAGGTCCAACCTACGAGCAGTACTTC,CASSPVGAGPTYEQYF
TRBJ2-1,-,TRBV21-1,-,TGTGCCACCGGGGAGTACAATGAGCAGTTCTTC,CATGEYNEQFF
TRBJ1-5,-,TRBV28,TRBD1,TGTGCCAGCAGGAAACAGGGGGCCAATCAGCCCCAGCATTTT,CASRKQGANQPQHF
TRBJ1-2,-,TRBV7-3,-,TGTGCCAGCAGCTCCCCTCCAGACTCTAACTATGGCTACACCTTC,CASSSPPDSNYGYTF
TRBJ2-2,once,TRBV10-3,-,TGTGCCATCACCTCGGGAGTGGAGGACACCGGGGAGCTGTTTTTT,CAITSGVEDTGELFF
TRBJ1-1,-,TRBV30,-,TGTGCCTGGATCCTTCCTCCCGGGGTTCCAGCTTTCTTT,CAWILPPGVPAFF
TRBJ2-7,-,TRBV11-2,-,TGTGCCAGCAGCTTTCCCCAGGGAAGGGGTTCCGAGCAGTACTTC,CASSFPQGRGSEQYF
TRBJ2-7,-,TRBV29-1,TRBD1,TGCAGCGCCTCCGGGACAGGGCTCTACGAGCAGTACTTC,CSASGTGLYEQYF
TRBJ2-7,few,TRBV19,TRBD1,TGTGCCAGTAGTATTCAGGGGGCCTACGAGCAGTACTTC,CASSIQGAYEQYF
TRBJ2-1,-,TRBV7-6,-,TGTGCCAGCAGCTTAGACCCTAGAACTGACAATGAGCAGTTCTTC,CASSLDPRTDNEQFF
TRBJ1-5,once,TRBV2,-,TGTGCCAGCACCGGGGAAAGCTATAGCAATCAGCCCCAGCATTTT,CASTGESYSNQPQHF
TRBJ2-1,few,TRBV4-3,-,TGCGCCAGCAGCCAAGATATGAGGGAATGGGAACAGTTCTTC,CASSQDMREWEQFF
TRBJ2-3,-,TRBV19,TRBD2,TGTGCCAGTAGTTCCGGGACTAGCGACACAGATACGCAGTATTTT,CASSSGTSDTDTQYF
TRBJ2-7,-,TRBV5-1,TRBD2,TGCGCCAGCAGCCCGCCTAGCGGGGGGCCCACCCACGAGCAGTACTTC,CASSPPSGGPTHEQYF
TRBJ2-2,once,TRBV27,TRBD2,TGTGCCAGCAGTTTAATCTATAGCGGGGGCACCGGGGAGCTGTTTTTT,CASSLIYSGGTGELFF
TRBJ2-7,-,TRBV5-4,TRBD1,TGTGCCAGCAGCTTTCCCGGGACAGGGGTTGGGGAGCAGTACTTC,CASSFPGTGVGEQYF
TRBJ1-5,-,TRBV19,TRBD1,TGTGCCAGTATCGGACAGGGTCCGTCCAATCAGCCCCAGCATTTT,CASIGQGPSNQPQHF
TRBJ2-7,-,TRBV11-2,TRBD1,TGTGCCAGCAGCTTATTCGACAGGGGGGGATCCTACGAGCAGTACTTC,CASSLFDRGGSYEQYF
TRBJ2-2,-,TRBV4-3,-,TGCGCCAGCAGGCTTAGCGTCCGGACCGGGGAGCTGTTTTTT,CASRLSVRTGELFF
TRBJ2-7,-,TRBV7-9,-,TGTGCCAGCAGCGCCCCACTCGGACAGTCGTCGTACGAGCAGTACTTC,CASSAPLGQSSYEQYF
TRBJ2-3,-,TRBV28,TRBD2,TGTGCCAGCAGTTTATCCACACTAGCGGGGGGGCCTACGTTAGATACGCAGTATTTT,CASSLSTLAGGPTLDTQYF
TRBJ1-1,-,TRBV20-1,-,TGCAGTTTCTACAACACTGAAGCTTTCTTT,CSFYNTEAFF
TRBJ2-3,-,TRBV10-1,TRBD2,TGCGCCAGCAGTGCGTTAGCGGGGGGGCCTGTGGATACGCAGTATTTT,CASSALAGGPVDTQYF
TRBJ1-1,-,TRBV10-3,-,TGTGCCATCAGATTAGCAGGGGCCACTGAAGCTTTCTTT,CAIRLAGATEAFF
TRBJ2-5,few,TRBV5-1,TRBD2,TGCGCCAGCAGCTGGGGGGGTGGCGTGGAGACCCAGTACTTC,CASSWGGGVETQYF
TRBJ1-1,-,TRBV6-5,TRBD1,TGTGCCAGCAGTCGGGACAGGGTGGCTGCTTTCTTT,CASSRDRVAAFF
TRBJ1-2,once,TRBV27,TRBD1,TGTGCCAGCAGTGCCCGGGACAGCCGGTATGGCTACACCTTC,CASSARDSRYGYTF
TRBJ2-3,-,TRBV7-2,TRBD2,TGTGCCAGCAGCTATGATGGAGCGGGGGGGCCAGATACGCAGTATTTT,CASSYDGAGGPDTQYF